This entry features one TCR beta chain sequence. As yet, its antigen is unknown. The entry originates in a study of graft-versus-host responses after intestinal transplantation. Looking at the study overall: Isolated intestinal, liver-intestinal, or multivisceral transplants were what recipients had. Among the recipients, all got anti-thymocyte globulin induction and then tacrolimus and steroids for about three years. The study's findings and limits: Researchers found GvH clones in recipient marrow, and some showed up first in ileum or blood.

Repertoires were generated with immunoSEQ multiplex PCR, while TCRdb's copy carries only in-frame clones and drops some. The table records roughly 13,000 clones, approximately 84% of them present only once. The CDR3 contains 14 residues. Trimming removed 0 bases from V and 7 bases from J, with 10 bases in between. This clonotype was sampled from a human patient who received an intestinal transplant, so some T cells may come from the graft donor. The chain uses TRBV23-1 and TRBJ1-5, with unresolved D. TRBV23-1 is identified as an open reading frame with a role that is uncertain. The sample in question was PBMCs, obtained after intestinal transplantation. The CDR3 loop is CASSQSTVEQPQHF. In nucleotides, the CDR3 is TGCGCCAGCAGTCAATCTACTGTGGAACAGCCCCAGCATTTT.